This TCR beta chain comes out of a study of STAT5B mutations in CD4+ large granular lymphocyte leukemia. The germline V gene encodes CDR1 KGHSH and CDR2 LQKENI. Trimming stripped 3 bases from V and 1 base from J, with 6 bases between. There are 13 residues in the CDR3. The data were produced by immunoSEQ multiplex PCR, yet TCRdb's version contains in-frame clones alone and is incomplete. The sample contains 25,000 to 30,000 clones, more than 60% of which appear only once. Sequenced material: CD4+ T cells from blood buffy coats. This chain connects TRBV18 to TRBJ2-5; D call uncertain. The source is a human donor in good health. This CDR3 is CASSPDAQETQYF. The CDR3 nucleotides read TGTGCCAGCTCACCGGACGCCCAAGAGACCCAGTACTTC.